These 19 T cell receptor beta chains came from one sample sequenced in a study of cytomegalovirus exposure and HLA in healthy donors. Produced via immunoSEQ multiplex PCR; TCRdb's table is partial and in-frame only. The table has about 220,000 clones, about 86% seen once. Sequencing was done on a sample of PBMCs. The receptors here all came from a woman aged 18-29 years in good health and CMV-seronegative.

V gene TRBV4-3 combines with J gene TRBJ2-2; 8 bases map to TRBD1. This CDR3 spans 14 amino acids. The junction had 1 base not matched to a gene; V was cut back by 4 bases and J by 3 bases. Germline V lookup: CDR1 LGHNA, CDR2 YSLEER. The CDR3 here is CASSRQGYTGELFF. The CDR3 DNA reads TGCGCCAGCAGCCGACAGGGGTACACCGGGGAGCTGTTTTTT.

J is TRBJ2-7 and V is TRBV7-9; perhaps TRBD1 as D (6 bases). Trimming removed 5 bases from V and 3 bases from J, with 17 bases in between. Germline CDR1 SEHNR, CDR2 FQNEAQ (reference sequence). The CDR3 is 15 residues long. The CDR3: CASSHYLTDSYEQYF. CDR3 DNA: TGTGCCAGCAGCCACTACCTCACGGACAGCTACGAGCAGTACTTC.

V and J are TRBV28 and TRBJ2-7; TRBD1 aligns across 10 bases. Germline V gene sequence: CDR1 MDHEN, CDR2 SYDVKM. The CDR3 spans 16 residues. J lost 2 bases, V lost 6 bases, and 10 bases had no gene match. The CDR3 DNA follows: TGTGCCAGCAGGGATTCTCCGGGACAGGGGACCTACGAGCAGTACTTC. Its protein product is CASRDSPGQGTYEQYF. The full variable domain, its missing parts supplied by reference TRBV28 and TRBJ2-7, is DVKVTQSSRYLVKRTGEKVFLECVQDMDHENMFWYRQDPGLGLRLIYFSYDVKMKEKGDIPEGYSVSREKKERFSLILESASTNQTSMYLCASRDSPGQGTYEQYFGPGTRLTVT.

V is TRBV7-9 and J is TRBJ2-3, with TRBD2 matching over 8 bases. Looked up from germline, CDR1 is SEHNR and CDR2 is FQNEAQ (reference sequence). The CDR3 has 16 residues. Germline trimming cut 4 bases from V and 5 bases from J; bases unmatched to any gene: 11. The CDR3 region is CASSWLAGIWRDTQYF. CDR3 nucleotides: TGTGCCAGCAGCTGGTTAGCGGGAATTTGGAGAGATACGCAGTATTTT.

J is TRBJ2-3 and V is TRBV7-6; 14 positions agree with TRBD2. The J segment lost 3 bases and the V segment lost 5 bases, leaving 4 bases of the junction unmatched. CDR3 length: 16 residues. Germline V gene sequence: CDR1 SGHVS, CDR2 FNYEAQ. The CDR3: CASSPGTSGSTDTQYF. The CDR3 DNA is TGTGCCAGCAGCCCAGGGACTAGCGGGAGTACAGATACGCAGTATTTT.

The CDR3 DNA reads TGTGCCAGCAGGCGTACAGGCTACGTTAACGAGCAGTACTTC. This gives the protein CASRRTGYVNEQYF. The chain couples TRBV2 to TRBJ2-7, with D maybe TRBD1 (5 bases). Trimming cost V 6 bases and J 5 bases, with 17 bases left between them. Looked up from germline, CDR1 is SNHLY and CDR2 is FYNNEI. CDR3 length: 14 amino acids. The variable domain in full, with the rest retrieved from reference TRBV2 and TRBJ2-7, is EPEVTQTPSHQVTQMGQEVILRCVPISNHLYFYWYRQILGQKVEFLVSFYNNEISEKSEIFDDQFSVERPDGSNFTLKIRSTKLEDSAMYFCASRRTGYVNEQYFGPGTRLTVT.

The gene calls are TRBV4-3 and TRBJ2-7, with TRBD1 identical over 8 bases. V shed 0 bases, J shed 2 bases, and the junction held 3 bases outside the gene matches. CDR1 is LGHNA and CDR2 is YSLEER in the germline V gene. CDR3 length: 15 amino acids. CDR3 residues: CASSQEDRATYEQYF. The CDR3 nucleotides read TGCGCCAGCAGCCAAGAGGACAGGGCCACCTACGAGCAGTACTTC.

V gene TRBV15 combines with J gene TRBJ2-1; 7 bases are shared with TRBD2. This CDR3 has 16 residues. Germline V gene sequence: CDR1 LNHNV, CDR2 YYDKDF (reference sequence). V gave up 3 bases and J gave up 0 bases; unmatched junction bases: 5. In nucleotides, the CDR3 is TGTGCCACCAGCAGTAAGGTAGCGGGCTCCTACAATGAGCAGTTCTTC. Its translation is CATSSKVAGSYNEQFF.

This chain uses TRBV5-1 with TRBJ2-1, with D perhaps TRBD2 (5 bases). Germline V gene lookup returns CDR1 SGHRS and CDR2 YFSETQ. The CDR3 sequence is 16 residues long. V was pared by 6 bases and J by 2 bases, with 18 bases between. The CDR3: CASTVSSDSTYNEQFF. The DNA of the CDR3 is TGCGCCAGCACCGTCTCGTCGGACTCGACCTACAATGAGCAGTTCTTC. Full variable domain (missing parts from reference TRBV5-1 and TRBJ2-1): KAGVTQTPRYLIKTRGQQVTLSCSPISGHRSVSWYQQTPGQGLQFLFEYFSETQRNKGNFPGRFSGRQFSNSRSEMNVSTLELGDSALYLCASTVSSDSTYNEQFFGPGTRLTVL.

The rearrangement uses TRBV5-4 and TRBJ2-7, with TRBD2 as a possible D gene (6 bases). Germline assignment: CDR1 SGHNT and CDR2 YYREEE (reference sequence). Trimming took off 4 bases at V and 3 bases at J, with 14 bases between the two ends. The CDR3 loop spans 14 amino acids. CDR3 bases: TGTGCCAGCAGCGGGGGGACGGACCACTACGAGCAGTACTTC. Translation: CASSGGTDHYEQYF.

The chain recombines TRBV6-1 with TRBJ2-5, with D unclear. The CDR3 totals 14 residues. Deletions cut 5 bases from V and 5 bases from J, with 15 bases between. Germline values: CDR1 MNHNS, CDR2 SASEGT. CDR3 sequence reads: CASSPGGAVETQYF. CDR3 in DNA: TGTGCCAGCAGTCCCGGCGGCGCGGTTGAGACCCAGTACTTC.

The CDR3 reads CAITPNTGNTEAFF. The CDR3 bases are TGTGCCATCACTCCCAATACAGGGAACACTGAAGCTTTCTTT. The V and J genes are TRBV10-3 and TRBJ1-1; TRBD1 might be the D (5 bases). The germline V gene has CDR1 ENHRY and CDR2 SYGVKD. This CDR3 comprises 14 residues. V was clipped by 7 bases and J by 1 base, with 13 bases between them.

The V gene is TRBV11-2, the J gene TRBJ2-5; D perhaps matches TRBD1 (5 bases). Germline-derived CDR1 and CDR2 are SGHAT and FQNNGV. This CDR3 has 14 residues. With 3 bases removed from V and 5 bases from J, the gap between germline ends came to 13 bases. CDR3 sequence: CASSLTALWETQYF. CDR3 nucleotides: TGTGCCAGCAGCTTGACAGCGTTATGGGAGACCCAGTACTTC.

This chain joins TRBV5-4 and TRBJ2-1; possible D gene TRBD2, 6 bases. Deletions cut 4 bases from V and 5 bases from J, with 22 bases between. Germline CDR1 is SGHNT and CDR2 is YYREEE (reference sequence). This CDR3 contains 17 residues. CDR3 DNA sequence: TGTGCCAGCAGCCGGCTCCTGACGGGGGAACTTAACAATGAGCAGTTCTTC. This codes for CASSRLLTGELNNEQFF.

This clone was found many times. V is TRBV28 and J is TRBJ1-3; D may be TRBD1 (6 bases). The V and J ends lost 8 bases and 2 bases respectively, with 13 bases between them. Germline V gives CDR1 MDHEN, CDR2 SYDVKM. This CDR3 spans 14 amino acids. The CDR3 loop is CASGTGSAGNTIYF. The CDR3 region has the DNA TGTGCCAGCGGAACAGGGAGCGCTGGAAACACCATATATTTT.

The V and J genes are TRBV27 and TRBJ1-1, with unresolved D. CDR3 length equals 17 residues. CDR1 and CDR2 from the germline V gene are MNHEY and SMNVEV (reference sequence). V was cut by 2 bases and J by 0 bases, with 16 bases left in between. CDR3 amino acids: CASSLRPPWRMNTEAFF. The CDR3 nucleotides are TGTGCCAGCAGTTTACGCCCGCCGTGGAGGATGAACACTGAAGCTTTCTTT.

This chain joins TRBV19 and TRBJ2-7; possibly TRBD2 for D (5 bases). The germline V gene has CDR1 LNHDA and CDR2 SQIVND (reference sequence). The V end lost 1 base, the J end lost 0 bases, and 16 bases lay between the germline ends. The CDR3 extends over 17 amino acids. The CDR3: CASSIAVGGSSSYEQYF. The CDR3 DNA follows: TGTGCCAGTAGTATAGCAGTTGGCGGGTCAAGCTCCTACGAGCAGTACTTC. Variable domain in full (rest from reference TRBV19 and TRBJ2-7): DGGITQSPKYLFRKEGQNVTLSCEQNLNHDAMYWYRQDPGQGLRLIYYSQIVNDFQKGDIAEGYSVSREKKESFPLTVTSAQKNPTAFYLCASSIAVGGSSSYEQYFGPGTRLTVT.

The chain recombines TRBV27 with TRBJ1-2, with 7 bases that match TRBD1. The CDR3 has 14 residues. Germline V gene lookup returns CDR1 MNHEY and CDR2 SMNVEV (reference sequence). With V trimmed by 8 bases and J by 8 bases, 14 bases remained unmatched. DNA of the CDR3: TGTGCCAGCGGCGAGGGGGCCGCCGGGTCCGGCTACACCTTC. Translation gives CASGEGAAGSGYTF.

Of note for this clone: This CDR3 is also generated by other DNA sequences in the sample. The chain uses TRBV5-1 and TRBJ1-5; possibly TRBD1 for D (6 bases). The germline CDR1 and CDR2 sequences are SGHRS and YFSETQ. The CDR3 runs 14 residues. V lost 0 bases and J lost 7, with 11 bases in between. The CDR3 reads CASSLEGGGQPQHF. The DNA for the CDR3 is TGCGCCAGCAGCTTGGAAGGGGGGGGCCAGCCCCAGCATTTT.